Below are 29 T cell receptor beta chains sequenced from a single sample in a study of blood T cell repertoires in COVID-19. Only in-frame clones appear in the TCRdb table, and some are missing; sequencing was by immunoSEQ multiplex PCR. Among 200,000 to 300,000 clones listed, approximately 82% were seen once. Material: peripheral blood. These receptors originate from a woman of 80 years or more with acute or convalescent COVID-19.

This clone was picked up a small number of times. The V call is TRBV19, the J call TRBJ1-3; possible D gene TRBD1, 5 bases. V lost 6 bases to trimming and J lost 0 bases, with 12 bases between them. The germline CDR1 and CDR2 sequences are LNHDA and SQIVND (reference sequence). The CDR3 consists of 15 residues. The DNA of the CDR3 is TGTGCCAGTAGCCCAGACAGAAACTCTGGAAACACCATATATTTT. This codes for CASSPDRNSGNTIYF.

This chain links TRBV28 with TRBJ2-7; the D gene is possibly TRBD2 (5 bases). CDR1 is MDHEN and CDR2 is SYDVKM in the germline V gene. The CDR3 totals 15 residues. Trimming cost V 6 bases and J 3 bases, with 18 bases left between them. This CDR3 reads CASRAPLANLYEQYF. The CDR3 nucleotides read TGTGCCAGCAGAGCACCTTTAGCGAACCTCTACGAGCAGTACTTC.

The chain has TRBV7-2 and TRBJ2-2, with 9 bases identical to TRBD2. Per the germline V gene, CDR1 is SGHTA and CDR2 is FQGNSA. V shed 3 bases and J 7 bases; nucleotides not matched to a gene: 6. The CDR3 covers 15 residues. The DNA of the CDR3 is TGTGCCAGCAGCTTGCGCGGGGGGGCTGGCGGGGAGCTGTTTTTT. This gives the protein CASSLRGGAGGELFF. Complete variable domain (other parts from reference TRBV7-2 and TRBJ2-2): GAGVSQSPSNKVTEKGKDVELRCDPISGHTALYWYRQSLGQGLEFLIYFQGNSAPDKSGLPSDRFSAERTGGSVSTLTIQRTQQEDSAVYLCASSLRGGAGGELFFGEGSRLTVL.

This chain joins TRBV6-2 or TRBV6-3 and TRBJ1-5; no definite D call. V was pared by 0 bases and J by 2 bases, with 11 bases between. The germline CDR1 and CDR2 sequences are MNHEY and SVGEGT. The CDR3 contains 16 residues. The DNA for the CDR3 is TGTGCCAGCAGTTACTCCCCCGGGGTTGGCAATCAGCCCCAGCATTTT. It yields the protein CASSYSPGVGNQPQHF.

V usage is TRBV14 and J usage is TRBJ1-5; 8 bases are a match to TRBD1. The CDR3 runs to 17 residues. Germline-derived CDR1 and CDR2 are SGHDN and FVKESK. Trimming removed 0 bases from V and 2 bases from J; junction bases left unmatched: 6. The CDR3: CASSQDWIQGGNQPQHF. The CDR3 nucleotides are TGTGCCAGCAGCCAAGATTGGATACAGGGGGGCAATCAGCCCCAGCATTTT.

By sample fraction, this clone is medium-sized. CDR3 DNA: TGTGCCAGCAGCCAAAGGGACAGGGGGCTCGAGCAGTACTTC. Translating it yields CASSQRDRGLEQYF. The chain uses TRBV14 and TRBJ2-7, with TRBD1 matching 12 bases. Germline-derived CDR1 and CDR2 are SGHDN and FVKESK. Trimming at V came to 2 bases and at J to 6 bases, leaving 2 bases not matched to a gene. The CDR3 covers 14 residues. The full variable domain, rest sourced from reference TRBV14 and TRBJ2-7, is EAGVTQFPSHSVIEKGQTVTLRCDPISGHDNLYWYRRVMGKEIKFLLHFVKESKQDESGMPNNRFLAERTGGTYSTLKVQPAELEDSGVYFCASSQRDRGLEQYFGPGTRLTVT.

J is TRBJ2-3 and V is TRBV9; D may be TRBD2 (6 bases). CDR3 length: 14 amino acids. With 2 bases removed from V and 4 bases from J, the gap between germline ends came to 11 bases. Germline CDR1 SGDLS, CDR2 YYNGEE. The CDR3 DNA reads TGTGCCAGCAGCGTTCGCCCTAGCGCAGATACGCAGTATTTT. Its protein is CASSVRPSADTQYF.

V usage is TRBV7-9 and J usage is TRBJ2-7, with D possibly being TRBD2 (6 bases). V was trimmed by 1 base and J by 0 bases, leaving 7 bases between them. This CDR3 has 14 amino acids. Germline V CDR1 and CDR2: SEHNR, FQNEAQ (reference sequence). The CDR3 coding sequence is TGTGCCAGCAGCTTAGTCGGGGGCTCCTACGAGCAGTACTTC. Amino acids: CASSLVGGSYEQYF. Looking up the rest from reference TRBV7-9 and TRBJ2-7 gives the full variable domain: DTGVSQNPRHKITKRGQNVTFRCDPISEHNRLYWYRQTLGQGPEFLTYFQNEAQLEKSRLLSDRFSAERPKGSFSTLEIQRTEQGDSAMYLCASSLVGGSYEQYFGPGTRLTVT.

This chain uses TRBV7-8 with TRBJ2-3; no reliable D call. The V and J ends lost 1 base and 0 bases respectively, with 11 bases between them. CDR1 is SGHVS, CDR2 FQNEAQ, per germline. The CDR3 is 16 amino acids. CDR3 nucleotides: TGTGCCAGCAGCTTAGTCGGCAGAGGAAGCACAGATACGCAGTATTTT. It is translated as CASSLVGRGSTDTQYF. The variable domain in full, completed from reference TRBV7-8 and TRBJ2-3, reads GAGVSQSPRYKVAKRGQDVALRCDPISGHVSLFWYQQALGQGPEFLTYFQNEAQLDKSGLPSDRFFAERPEGSVSTLKIQRTQQEDSAVYLCASSLVGRGSTDTQYFGPGTRLTVL.

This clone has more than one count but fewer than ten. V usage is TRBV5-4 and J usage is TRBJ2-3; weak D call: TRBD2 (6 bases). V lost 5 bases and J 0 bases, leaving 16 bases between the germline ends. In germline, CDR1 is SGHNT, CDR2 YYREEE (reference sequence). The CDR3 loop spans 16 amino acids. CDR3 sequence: CASRLGRGSSTDTQYF. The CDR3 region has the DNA TGTGCCAGCAGACTTGGTCGGGGGTCGAGCACAGATACGCAGTATTTT.

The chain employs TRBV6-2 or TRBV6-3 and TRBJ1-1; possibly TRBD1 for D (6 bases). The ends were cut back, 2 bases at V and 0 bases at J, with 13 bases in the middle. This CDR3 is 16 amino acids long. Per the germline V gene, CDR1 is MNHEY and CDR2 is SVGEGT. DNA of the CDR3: TGTGCCAGCAGTTACAGGGCGACAGGAATGAACACTGAAGCTTTCTTT. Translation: CASSYRATGMNTEAFF.

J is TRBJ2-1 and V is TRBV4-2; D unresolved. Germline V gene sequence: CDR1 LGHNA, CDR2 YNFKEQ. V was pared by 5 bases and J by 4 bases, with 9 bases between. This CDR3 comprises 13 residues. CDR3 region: CASSSGLYNEQFF. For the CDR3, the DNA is TGTGCCAGCAGCTCCGGTTTGTACAATGAGCAGTTCTTC.

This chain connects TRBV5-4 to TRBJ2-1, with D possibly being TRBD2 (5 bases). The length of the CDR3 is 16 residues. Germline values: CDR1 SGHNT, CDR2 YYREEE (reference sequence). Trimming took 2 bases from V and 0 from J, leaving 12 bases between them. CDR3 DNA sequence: TGTGCCAGCAGCTTAGCGGCCGCTAGCTCCTACAATGAGCAGTTCTTC. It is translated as CASSLAAASSYNEQFF. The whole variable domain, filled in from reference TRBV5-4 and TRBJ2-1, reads ETGVTQSPTHLIKTRGQQVTLRCSSQSGHNTVSWYQQALGQGPQFIFQYYREEENGRGNFPPRFSGLQFPNYSSELNVNALELDDSALYLCASSLAAASSYNEQFFGPGTRLTVL.

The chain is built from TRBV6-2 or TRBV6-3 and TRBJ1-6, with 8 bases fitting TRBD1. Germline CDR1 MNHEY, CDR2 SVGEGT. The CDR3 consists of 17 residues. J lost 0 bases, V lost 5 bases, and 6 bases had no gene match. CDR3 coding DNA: TGTGCCAGCAGTCAATTAACAGGGGGCTCCTATAATTCACCCCTCCACTTT. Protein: CASSQLTGGSYNSPLHF.

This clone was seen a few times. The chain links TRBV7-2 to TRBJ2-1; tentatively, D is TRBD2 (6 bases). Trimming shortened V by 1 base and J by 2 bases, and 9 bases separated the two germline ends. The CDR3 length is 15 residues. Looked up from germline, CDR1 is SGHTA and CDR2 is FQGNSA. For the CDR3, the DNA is TGTGCCAGCAGCTTAGGCGGGACGACCTACAATGAGCAGTTCTTC. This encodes CASSLGGTTYNEQFF.

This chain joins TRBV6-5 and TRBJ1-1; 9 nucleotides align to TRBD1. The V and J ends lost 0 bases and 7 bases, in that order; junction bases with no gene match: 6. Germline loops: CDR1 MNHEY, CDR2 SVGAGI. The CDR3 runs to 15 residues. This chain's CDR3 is CASSYSNRGQYEAFF. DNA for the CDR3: TGTGCCAGCAGTTACTCGAACAGGGGGCAATATGAAGCTTTCTTT.

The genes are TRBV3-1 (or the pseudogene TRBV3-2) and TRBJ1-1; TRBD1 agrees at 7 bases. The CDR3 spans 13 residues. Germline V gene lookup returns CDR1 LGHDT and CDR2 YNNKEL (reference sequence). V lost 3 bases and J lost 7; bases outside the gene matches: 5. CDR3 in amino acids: CASSHRQGDEAFF. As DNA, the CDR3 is TGTGCCAGCAGCCACCGACAGGGAGATGAAGCTTTCTTT.

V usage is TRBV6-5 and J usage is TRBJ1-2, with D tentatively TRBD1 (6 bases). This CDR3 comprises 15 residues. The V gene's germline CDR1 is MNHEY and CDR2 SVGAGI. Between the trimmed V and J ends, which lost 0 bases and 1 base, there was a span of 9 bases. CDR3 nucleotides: TGTGCCAGCAGTTACTCCAGGGGATTTAACTATGGCTACACCTTC. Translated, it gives CASSYSRGFNYGYTF.

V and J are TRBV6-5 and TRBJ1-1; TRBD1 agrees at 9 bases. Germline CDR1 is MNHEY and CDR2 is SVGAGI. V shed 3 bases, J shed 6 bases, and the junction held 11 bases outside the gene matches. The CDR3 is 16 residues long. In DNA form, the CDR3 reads TGTGCCAGCAGTTATCCGACAGGGGGAGGACGGTCTGAAGCTTTCTTT. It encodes CASSYPTGGGRSEAFF.

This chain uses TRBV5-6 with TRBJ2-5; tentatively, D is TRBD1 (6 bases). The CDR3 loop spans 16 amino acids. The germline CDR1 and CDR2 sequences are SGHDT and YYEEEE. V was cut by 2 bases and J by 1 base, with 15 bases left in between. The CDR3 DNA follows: TGTGCCAGCAGCTTCTTACAGGGTCCCCTCCAAGAGACCCAGTACTTC. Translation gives CASSFLQGPLQETQYF. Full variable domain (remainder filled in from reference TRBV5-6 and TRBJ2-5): DAGVTQSPTHLIKTRGQQVTLRCSPKSGHDTVSWYQQALGQGPQFIFQYYEEEERQRGNFPDRFSGHQFPNYSSELNVNALLLGDSALYLCASSFLQGPLQETQYFGPGTRLLVL.

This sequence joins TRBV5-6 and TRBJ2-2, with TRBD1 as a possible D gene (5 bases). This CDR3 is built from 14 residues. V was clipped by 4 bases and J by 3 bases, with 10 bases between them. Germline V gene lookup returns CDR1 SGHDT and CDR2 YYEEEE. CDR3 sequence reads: CASSPGWDTGELFF. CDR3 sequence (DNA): TGTGCCAGCAGCCCAGGGTGGGACACCGGGGAGCTGTTTTTT.

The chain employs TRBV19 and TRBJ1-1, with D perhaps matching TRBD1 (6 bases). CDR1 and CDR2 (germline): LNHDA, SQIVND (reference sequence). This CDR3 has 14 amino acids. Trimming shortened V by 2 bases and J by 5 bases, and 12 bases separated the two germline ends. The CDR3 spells CASSISFDRTEAFF. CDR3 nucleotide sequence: TGTGCCAGTAGTATAAGTTTCGACAGGACTGAAGCTTTCTTT.

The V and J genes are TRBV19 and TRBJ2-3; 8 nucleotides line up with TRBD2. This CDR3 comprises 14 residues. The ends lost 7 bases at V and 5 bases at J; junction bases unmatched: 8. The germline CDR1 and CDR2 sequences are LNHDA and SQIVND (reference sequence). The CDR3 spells CASNAGGTGDTQYF. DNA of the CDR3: TGTGCCAGTAATGCGGGAGGCACGGGAGATACGCAGTATTTT.

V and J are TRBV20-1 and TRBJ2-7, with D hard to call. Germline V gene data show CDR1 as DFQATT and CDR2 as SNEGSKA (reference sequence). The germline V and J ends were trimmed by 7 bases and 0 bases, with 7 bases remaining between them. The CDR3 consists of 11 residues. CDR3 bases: TGCAGTGGTCTTCGCTCCTACGAGCAGTACTTC. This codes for CSGLRSYEQYF.

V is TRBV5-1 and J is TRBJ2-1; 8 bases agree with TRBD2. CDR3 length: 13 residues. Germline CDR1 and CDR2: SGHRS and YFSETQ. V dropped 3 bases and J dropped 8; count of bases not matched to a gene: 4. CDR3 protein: CASSSGGRDEQFF. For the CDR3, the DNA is TGCGCCAGCAGCTCGGGGGGGCGTGATGAGCAGTTCTTC.

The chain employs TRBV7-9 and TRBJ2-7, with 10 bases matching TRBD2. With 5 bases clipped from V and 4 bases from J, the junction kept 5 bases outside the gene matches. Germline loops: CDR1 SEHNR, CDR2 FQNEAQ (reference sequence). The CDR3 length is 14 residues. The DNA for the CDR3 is TGTGCCAGCAGCACAACTAGCGGGGATTACGAGCAGTACTTC. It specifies CASSTTSGDYEQYF.

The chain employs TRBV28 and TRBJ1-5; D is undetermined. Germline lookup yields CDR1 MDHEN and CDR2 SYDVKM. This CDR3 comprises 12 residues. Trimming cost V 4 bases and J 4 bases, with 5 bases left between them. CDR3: CASSSANQPQHF. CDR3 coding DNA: TGTGCCAGCAGTTCCGCGAATCAGCCCCAGCATTTT.

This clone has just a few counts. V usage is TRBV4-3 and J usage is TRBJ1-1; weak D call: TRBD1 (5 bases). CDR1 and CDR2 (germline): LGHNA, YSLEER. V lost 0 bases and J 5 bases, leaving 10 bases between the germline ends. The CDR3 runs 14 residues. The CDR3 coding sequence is TGCGCCAGCAGCCAAGATGAGGGGAGGACTGAAGCTTTCTTT. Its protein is CASSQDEGRTEAFF.

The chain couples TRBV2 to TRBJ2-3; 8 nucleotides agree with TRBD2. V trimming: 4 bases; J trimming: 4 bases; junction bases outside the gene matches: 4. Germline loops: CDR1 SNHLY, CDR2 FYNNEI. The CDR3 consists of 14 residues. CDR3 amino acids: CASSGTSTADTQYF. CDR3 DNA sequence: TGTGCCAGCAGTGGGACTAGCACTGCAGATACGCAGTATTTT.